The text below deals with one TCR beta chain. This clonotype was seen only a few times. What this receptor recognizes is not known. No base quality values were provided; no much bigger clone lies one nucleotide off. The library was prepared using UMI-ligation and nested PCR. An equimolar mix of two oligonucleotides covering both TRBC1 and TRBC2 was used as the beta constant-region primer. The ligated cDNA went through four rounds of PCR with nested alpha and beta constant-region primers together with the SP2 primer. A single-stranded oligonucleotide bearing the SP2 primer plus a 12-nucleotide UMI was ligated onto the 3' end of the cDNA by T4 RNA ligase 1. The ligation reaction was incubated at 16°C for about 20-24 hours. PCR2 was typically performed as a SYBR Green qPCR and was stopped at a predetermined threshold so that over-amplification was prevented. Agencourt AMPure XP magnetic beads were used for all purifications after the first. Library quantification was done by Qubit, followed by a TapeStation check on which the main peak was expected at around 650 bp. Sequencing of the pooled libraries was done on an Illumina MiSeq using v2 2x251 paired-end kits, which typically yielded roughly 0.85-2 million reads per sample. Each sample library was pooled at around 4.1 nM, and roughly 4.5-7.5% PhiX was included to improve cluster recognition. The original methods were these. V and J genes were assigned to Demultiplexor-processed FASTQ reads by Decombinator through tag matching, with a single base-pair mismatch being allowed. UMIs were used by Collapsinator to correct both sequencing errors and frequency errors arising from PCR heterogeneity. CDR3Translator translated TCRs and extracted CDR3s from the conserved cysteine to the FGXG phenylalanine, flagging non-productive sequences. Gini, Shannon entropy and inverse Simpson indices were computed after subsampling the repertoires to the same number of UMI-defined TCRs. Power-law fits to clonotype abundance distributions were performed by maximum likelihood within the linear range. On one naive CD8 sample, the pipeline and MIGEC gave similar UMI counts, unique TCR numbers and clonal distributions. In one analysis, naive TCRs also found in any memory subset of the same donor were removed from the naive repertoire. The repertoires were searched for under 7,500 CMV-associated CDR3 sequences that had been compiled from VDJdb and a published dataset. TCRdb passed the public sequencing reads through fastp at Q25 and MiXCR, retaining productive beta sequences. Duplicate CDR3 protein sequences are folded into a single record with the most common DNA and genes. The V and J calls and clone size come from TCRdb's table, not from the authors' own analysis. Present in this sample are 90,000 to 120,000 distinct CDR3 sequences, around 13% of which were seen just once. In total, the top ten clones hold 2.5% to 3.5% of the sample.

Separate amplification of TCR alpha and beta chain libraries was performed from the second PCR step onward. Donor CMV status was determined by IFNgamma production from CD4+ T cells after overnight stimulation of fresh PBMCs with CMV viral lysate. CD4 T cells were positively selected with Miltenyi beads, followed by positive selection of CD8 T cells from the CD4-negative fraction. Cells were stained for CD3, CD4, CD8, CD45RA, CD27 and a live/dead dye and were sorted on a BD Aria II into four subsets based on CD45RA and CD27. Blood came from a few healthy volunteers, each fractionated into CD4 and CD8 T cells and then into four differentiation subsets. Around 120 ml of peripheral blood was collected from each donor, and PBMC were isolated by Ficoll-Paque PLUS density-gradient centrifugation. Sorted cells were lysed in RLT buffer, after which RNA was extracted using a Qiagen RNeasy kit and stored at -80 degrees C.

This specimen comes from a study of naive and memory T cell subsets (dated by TCRdb to 2016 to 2017). General notes on the study: Sorted naive and memory T cell subsets from peripheral blood were analyzed in the study using a UMI-based, open-source pipeline for TCR alpha and beta sequencing. IgG serology results and the functional CMV T cell responses were in complete agreement. RNA was DNase-treated and reverse transcribed with TCR constant-region primers, mostly using SuperScript III. Study-level results and caveats: Once error correction was done, more than 90% of naive TCR sequences showed up just once, which made the naive abundance distributions much steeper than those of the memory subsets. In both CD4 and CD8 cells, going from naive through CM, EM and EMRA, the Gini index went up while Shannon and inverse Simpson diversity went down. Naive repertoires, especially CD8, contained a few larger clonotypes, possibly memory cells re-expressing CD45RA. Single alpha or beta chain sequences, rather than paired alpha/beta receptors, were used to define clonotypes. RNA-based TCR counts may be affected by expression changes linked to T cell activation and differentiation. The repertoire findings for the naive and memory subsets could not be validated, as no ground truth was available. TCR abundance followed a power law with an exponent that was different for naive and memory subsets but consistent across the three individuals.

The CDR3 goes from the cysteine to the phenylalanine over 14 residues. The sequence is cut down to CDR3 DNA, 42 bases in frame from base 1. CDR1 and CDR2 (SQVTM, ANQGSEA) derive from the germline V gene. The V end loses 0 bases and the J end loses 0 bases, and a stretch of 8 bases separates them. The sequence derives from a human donor in good health. The chain uses TRBV29-1 and TRBJ1-1; no D gene call is confident. Sequencing was performed on naive CD8+ T cells from blood. The cell subset or site label on this specimen signifies: naive T cells, CD45RA high CD27+. The nucleotides read TGCAGCGTTGAAGAAGGGCGGGTGAACACTGAAGCTTTCTTT. Protein translation: CSVEEGRVNTEAFF. Beyond the CDR3, the reference TRBV29-1 and TRBJ1-1 genes provide the residues; the full variable domain reads: SAVISQKPSRDICQRGTSLTIQCQVDSQVTMMFWYRQQPGQSLTLIATANQGSEATYESGFVIDKFPISRPNLTFSTLTVSNMSPEDSSIYLCSVEEGRVNTEAFFGQGTRLTVV.